This TCR beta chain emerged from a study of cytomegalovirus exposure and HLA in healthy donors. Study-wide context: In terms of ancestry, the Caucasian-associated cluster contained more than 65% of the roughly 400 genotyped donors. Study-level findings and limits: A further, later analysis showed that HLA-associated TCR beta chains (compared with equally common others) were more clonally expanded. Rare TCR sequences predominated, though certain public TCRs were found in many donors. Earlier analysis yielded a pattern in which most TCR beta V segments were productive about 90% or about 30% of the time.

A note on this clone: Its antigen is not known.

CDR1 and CDR2 from the germline V gene are LGHNA and YNFKEQ. The CDR3 consists of 16 residues. With V trimmed by 4 bases and J by 4 bases, 10 bases remained unmatched. PCR primers comprised 60 Vbeta and 13 Jbeta primers. The data were produced by immunoSEQ multiplex PCR, yet TCRdb's version contains in-frame clones alone and is incomplete. Of roughly 140,000 clones listed, around 72% are singletons. V and J are TRBV4-2 and TRBJ2-3, with 8 bases matching TRBD2. Sample: PBMCs. The receptor's source is a man aged 40-50 years in good health and CMV-seronegative. The CDR3 sequence is CASSPQRAGGADTQYF. CDR3 nucleotides: TGTGCCAGCAGCCCACAGCGGGCGGGGGGTGCAGATACGCAGTATTTT.